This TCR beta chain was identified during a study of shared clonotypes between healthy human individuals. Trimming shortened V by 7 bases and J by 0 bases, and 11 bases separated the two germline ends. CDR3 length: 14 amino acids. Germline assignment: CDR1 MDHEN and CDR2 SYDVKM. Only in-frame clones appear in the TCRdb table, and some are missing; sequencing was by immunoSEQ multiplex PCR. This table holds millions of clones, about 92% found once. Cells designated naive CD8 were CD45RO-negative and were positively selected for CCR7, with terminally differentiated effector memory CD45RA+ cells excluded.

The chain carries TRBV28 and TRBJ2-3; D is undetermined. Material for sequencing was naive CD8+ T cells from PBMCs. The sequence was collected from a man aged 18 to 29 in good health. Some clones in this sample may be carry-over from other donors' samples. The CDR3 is CASTEGYSTDTQYF. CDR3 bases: TGTGCCAGCACCGAAGGGTATAGCACAGATACGCAGTATTTT.